This entry is about one TCR beta chain. In the authors' methods: Amplification with reference gene primers provided the estimates of nucleated cell counts. Here immunoSEQ multiplex PCR was the method, and the copy in TCRdb shows in-frame clones only, minus some. The V and J calls and clone size are taken from that table; D and trimming were inferred from the DNA. The repertoire holds 14,000 or so clones, with roughly 88% as singletons. This specimen belongs to a study of blood T cell repertoires in COVID-19. Study-level background: Acute and convalescent COVID-19 specimens originated in the United States, Italy and Spain. T cells, B-cell-depleted T cells, or PBMCs provided the cDNA or gDNA that served as material.

The CDR3 loop spans 16 amino acids. Germline values: CDR1 WSHSY, CDR2 SAAADI. V dropped 3 bases and J dropped 0 bases, with 12 bases sitting between them. The TCR comes from a human donor in a cohort sampled during active COVID-19. J is TRBJ1-3 and V is TRBV10-2; D unclear. The sequenced sample consisted of peripheral blood. The CDR3 nucleotides read TGCGCCAGCAGTGAAAACAGATTGTCCTCTGGAAACACCATATATTTT. Residues: CASSENRLSSGNTIYF.